Listed below are T cell receptor beta chains from one sample, sequenced in a study of blood T cell repertoires in COVID-19. The data were produced by immunoSEQ multiplex PCR, yet TCRdb's version contains in-frame clones alone and is incomplete. In the table there are over 85,000 clones, approximately 86% of which are singletons. The sequenced sample consisted of peripheral blood. These receptors originate from a man aged 55 to 70 with acute or convalescent COVID-19. Both conserved end residues are part of each CDR3. A D gene is named only where the DNA matches it firmly. Clone size is shown for a subset of rows, as once, few, many or a class of expanded clone.

j_gene | v_gene | abundance | d_gene | CDR3nt | CDR3aa
TRBJ2-2 | TRBV5-1 | NA | TRBD1 | TGCGCCAGCAGCCCGGGACAGGGGGCAAGGACCGGGGAGCTGTTTTTT | CASSPGQGARTGELFF
TRBJ1-2 | TRBV5-1 | NA | NA | TGCGCCAGCAGCCTAGAGGACTATGGCTACACCTTC | CASSLEDYGYTF
TRBJ1-2 | TRBV19 | NA | TRBD1 | TGTGCCAGTAAAGAGGGGGCTAAGGGCTACACCTTC | CASKEGAKGYTF
TRBJ2-7 | TRBV12-3/TRBV12-4 | NA | NA | TGTGCCAGCAGTTTACGGCTAGTCGAGGGGCAGTACTTC | CASSLRLVEGQYF
TRBJ2-2 | TRBV2 | few | NA | TGTGCCAGCAGGGACATCTTGAACACCGGGGAGCTGTTTTTT | CASRDILNTGELFF
TRBJ2-7 | TRBV7-8 | NA | TRBD2 | TGTGCCAGCAGCTTATCTAGCGGGGGCGCTGAGCAGTACTTC | CASSLSSGGAEQYF
TRBJ2-2 | TRBV5-1 | NA | NA | TGCGCCAGCAGTCTCCTCCTACCGGGAACAGGGGAGCTGTTTTTT | CASSLLLPGTGELFF
TRBJ2-2 | TRBV5-1 | NA | NA | TGCGCCAGCAGCTTGAACCCTAGGGGCCTCAGGACCGGGGAGCTGTTTTTT | CASSLNPRGLRTGELFF
TRBJ1-2 | TRBV4-3 | few | TRBD1 | TGCGCCAGCAGCCAAGGGGACAGCGCTAACTATGGCTACACCTTC | CASSQGDSANYGYTF
TRBJ2-5 | TRBV3-1/TRBV3-2 | once | TRBD2 | TGTGCCAGCAGCCAGGGACTAGCGGGAGGGCGTGAGACCCAGTACTTC | CASSQGLAGGRETQYF
TRBJ1-1 | TRBV27 | NA | NA | TGTGCCAGCAGTTTGAGAGTGGGGCTGAACACTGAAGCTTTCTTT | CASSLRVGLNTEAFF
TRBJ1-3 | TRBV10-3 | once | NA | TGTGCCATCAGTGACGTTTCCTCTGGAAACACCATATATTTT | CAISDVSSGNTIYF
TRBJ2-7 | TRBV6-5 | NA | TRBD1 | TGTGCCAGCGGATACAGGGGCGGTGAGCAGTACTTC | CASGYRGGEQYF
TRBJ1-1 | TRBV2 | NA | TRBD1 | TGTGCCACCGAGACAGGGGTGACTGAAGCTTTCTTT | CATETGVTEAFF